The sample holds a few counts of the clone carrying this T cell receptor beta chain. Its target is not known. Primers for the PCR totalled 60 Vbeta and 13 Jbeta. Here immunoSEQ multiplex PCR was the method, and the copy in TCRdb shows in-frame clones only, minus some. The sample yields 160,000 or so clones, roughly three quarters seen once. These data are taken from a study of cytomegalovirus exposure and HLA in healthy donors. The study's findings and limits: Fewer N-insertions than the approximately 700-donor mean were reportedly shown by an Asian-associated ancestry cluster in a later analysis. It was confirmed in vitro that a few of the CMV-associated chains were specific for CMV antigens. Within an earlier analysis, most TCR beta V segments proved productive either about 90% or about 30% of the time. TCR beta sequences reportedly predicted most subjects' HLA-A and HLA-B alleles accurately.

Per the germline V gene, CDR1 is MDHEN and CDR2 is SYDVKM. The length of the CDR3 is 15 residues. V shed 6 bases and J 5 bases; nucleotides not matched to a gene: 10. The chain has TRBV28 and TRBJ2-5; 9 bases are a match to TRBD2. What was sequenced was PBMCs. The source of this sequence is a man aged 18 to 30 in good health and CMV-seropositive. The CDR3 sequence is CASRGGGVISETQYF. The CDR3 coding sequence is TGTGCCAGCAGGGGCGGGGGGGTTATTTCGGAGACCCAGTACTTC.